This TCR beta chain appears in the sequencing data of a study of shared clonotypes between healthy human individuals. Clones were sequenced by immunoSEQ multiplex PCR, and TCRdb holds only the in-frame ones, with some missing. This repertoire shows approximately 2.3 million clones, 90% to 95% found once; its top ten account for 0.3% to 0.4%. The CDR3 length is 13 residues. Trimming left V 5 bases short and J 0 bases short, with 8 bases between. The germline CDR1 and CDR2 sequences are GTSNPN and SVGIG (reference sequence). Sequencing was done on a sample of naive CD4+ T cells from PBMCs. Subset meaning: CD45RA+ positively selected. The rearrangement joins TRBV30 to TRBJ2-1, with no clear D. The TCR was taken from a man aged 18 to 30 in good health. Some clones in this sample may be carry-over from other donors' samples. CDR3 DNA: TGTGCCTGGCAGTATAGCTCCTACAATGAGCAGTTCTTC. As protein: CAWQYSSYNEQFF. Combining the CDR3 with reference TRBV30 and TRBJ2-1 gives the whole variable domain SQTIHQWPATLVQPVGSPLSLECTVEGTSNPNLYWYRQAAGRGLQLLFYSVGIGQISSEVPQNLSASRPQDRQFILSSKKLLLSDSGFYLCAWQYSSYNEQFFGPGTRLTVL.